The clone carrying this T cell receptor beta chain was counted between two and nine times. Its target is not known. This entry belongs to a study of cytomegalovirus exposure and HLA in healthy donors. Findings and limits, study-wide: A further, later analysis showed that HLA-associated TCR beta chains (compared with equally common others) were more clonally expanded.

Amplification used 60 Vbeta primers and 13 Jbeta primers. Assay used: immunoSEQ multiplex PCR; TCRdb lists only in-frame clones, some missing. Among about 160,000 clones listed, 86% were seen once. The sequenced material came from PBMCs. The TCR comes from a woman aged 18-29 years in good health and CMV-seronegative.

The CDR3 sequence: CSVQGNGNQPQHF. CDR3 DNA sequence: TGCAGCGTGCAGGGTAACGGGAATCAGCCCCAGCATTTT. J is TRBJ1-5 and V is TRBV29-1, with D possibly TRBD1 on 5 matching bases. Deletions cut 6 bases from V and 4 bases from J, with 13 bases between. This CDR3 spans 13 amino acids. The germline CDR1 and CDR2 sequences are SQVTM and ANQGSEA.